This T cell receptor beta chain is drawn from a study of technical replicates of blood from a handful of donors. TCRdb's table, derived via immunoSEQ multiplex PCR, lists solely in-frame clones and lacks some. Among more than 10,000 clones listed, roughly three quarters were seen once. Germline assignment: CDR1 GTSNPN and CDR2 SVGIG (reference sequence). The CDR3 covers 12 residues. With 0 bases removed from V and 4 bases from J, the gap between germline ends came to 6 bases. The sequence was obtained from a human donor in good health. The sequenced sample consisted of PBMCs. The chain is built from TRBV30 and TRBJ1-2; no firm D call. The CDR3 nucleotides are TGTGCCTGGAGTGTAATGGCCTATGGCTACACCTTC. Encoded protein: CAWSVMAYGYTF.